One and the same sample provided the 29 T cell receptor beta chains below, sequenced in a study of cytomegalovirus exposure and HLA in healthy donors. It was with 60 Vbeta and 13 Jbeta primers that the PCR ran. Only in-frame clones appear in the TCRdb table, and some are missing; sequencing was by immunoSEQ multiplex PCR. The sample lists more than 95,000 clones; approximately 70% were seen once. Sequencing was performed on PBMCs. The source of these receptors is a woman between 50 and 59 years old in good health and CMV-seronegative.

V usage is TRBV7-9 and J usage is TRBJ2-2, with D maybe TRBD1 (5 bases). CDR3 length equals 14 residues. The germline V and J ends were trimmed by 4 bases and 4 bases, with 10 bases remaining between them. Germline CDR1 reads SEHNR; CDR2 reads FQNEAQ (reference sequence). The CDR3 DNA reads TGTGCCAGCAGCTCTATGGGGCTCACCGGGGAGCTGTTTTTT. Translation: CASSSMGLTGELFF.

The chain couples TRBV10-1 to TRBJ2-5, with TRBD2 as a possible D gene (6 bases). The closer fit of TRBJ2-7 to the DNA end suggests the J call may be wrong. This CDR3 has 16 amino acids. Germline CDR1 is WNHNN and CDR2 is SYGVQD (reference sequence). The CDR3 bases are TGCGCCAGCAGTGAGTCCAGACTAGACGAATCCTACGAGCAGTACTTC. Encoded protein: CASSESRLDESYEQYF.

The CDR3 coding sequence is TGTGCCAGCACCCCTCCGGGACAGGTTGAAGCTTTCTTT. Protein product: CASTPPGQVEAFF. This chain connects TRBV6-6 to TRBJ1-1; 8 bases match TRBD1. Looked up from germline, CDR1 is MNHNY and CDR2 is SVGAGI (reference sequence). CDR3 length: 13 amino acids. With V trimmed by 7 bases and J by 7 bases, 8 bases remained unmatched.

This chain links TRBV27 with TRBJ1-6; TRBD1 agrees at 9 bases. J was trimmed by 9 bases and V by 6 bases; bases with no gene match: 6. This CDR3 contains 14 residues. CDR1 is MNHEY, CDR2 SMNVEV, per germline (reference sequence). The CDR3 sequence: CASRHPGQGSPLHF. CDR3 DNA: TGTGCCAGCAGACATCCGGGACAGGGTTCACCCCTCCACTTT.

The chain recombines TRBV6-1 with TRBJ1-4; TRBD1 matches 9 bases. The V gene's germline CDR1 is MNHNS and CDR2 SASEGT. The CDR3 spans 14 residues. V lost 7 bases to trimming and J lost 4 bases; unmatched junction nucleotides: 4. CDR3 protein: CASTRDRVNEKLFF. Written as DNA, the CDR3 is TGTGCCAGCACCCGGGACAGGGTTAATGAAAAACTGTTTTTT.

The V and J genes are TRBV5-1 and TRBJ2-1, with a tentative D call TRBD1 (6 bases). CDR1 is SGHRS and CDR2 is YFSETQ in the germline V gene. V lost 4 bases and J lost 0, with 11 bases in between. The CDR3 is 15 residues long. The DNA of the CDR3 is TGCGCCAGCAGCACACAGGGCAGCTCCTACAATGAGCAGTTCTTC. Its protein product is CASSTQGSSYNEQFF.

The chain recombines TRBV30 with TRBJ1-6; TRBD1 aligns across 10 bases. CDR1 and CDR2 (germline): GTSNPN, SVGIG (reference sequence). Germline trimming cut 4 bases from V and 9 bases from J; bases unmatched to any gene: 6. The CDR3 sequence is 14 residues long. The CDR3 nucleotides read TGTGCCTGGAAAGGGACAGGGGTTTTTTCACCCCTCCACTTT. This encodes CAWKGTGVFSPLHF.

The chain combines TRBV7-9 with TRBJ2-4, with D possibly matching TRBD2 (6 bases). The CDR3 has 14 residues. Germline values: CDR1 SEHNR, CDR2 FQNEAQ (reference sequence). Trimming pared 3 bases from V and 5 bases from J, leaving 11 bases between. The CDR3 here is CASSFGSEENIQYF. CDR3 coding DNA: TGTGCCAGCAGCTTCGGGAGTGAGGAAAACATTCAGTACTTC. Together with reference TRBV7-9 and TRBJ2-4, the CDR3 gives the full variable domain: DTGVSQNPRHKITKRGQNVTFRCDPISEHNRLYWYRQTLGQGPEFLTYFQNEAQLEKSRLLSDRFSAERPKGSFSTLEIQRTEQGDSAMYLCASSFGSEENIQYFGAGTRLSVL.

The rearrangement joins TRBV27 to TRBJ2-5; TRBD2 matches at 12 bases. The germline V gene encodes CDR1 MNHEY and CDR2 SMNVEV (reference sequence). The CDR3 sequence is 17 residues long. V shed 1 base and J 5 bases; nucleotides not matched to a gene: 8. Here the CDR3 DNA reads TGTGCCAGCAGTTTATTGCTAGCGGGAGGGCCGAGGGAGACCCAGTACTTC. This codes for CASSLLLAGGPRETQYF.

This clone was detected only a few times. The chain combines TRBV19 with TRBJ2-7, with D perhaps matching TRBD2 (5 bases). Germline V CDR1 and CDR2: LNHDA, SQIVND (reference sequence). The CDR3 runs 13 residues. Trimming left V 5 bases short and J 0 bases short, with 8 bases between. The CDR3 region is CASSFGDSYEQYF. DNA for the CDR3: TGTGCCAGTAGTTTCGGGGACTCCTACGAGCAGTACTTC.

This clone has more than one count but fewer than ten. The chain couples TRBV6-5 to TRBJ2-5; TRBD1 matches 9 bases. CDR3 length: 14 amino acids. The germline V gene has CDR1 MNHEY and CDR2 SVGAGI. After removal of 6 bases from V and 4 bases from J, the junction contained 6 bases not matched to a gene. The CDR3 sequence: CASRQGAGIETQYF. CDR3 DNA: TGTGCCAGCAGACAGGGGGCGGGAATAGAGACCCAGTACTTC.

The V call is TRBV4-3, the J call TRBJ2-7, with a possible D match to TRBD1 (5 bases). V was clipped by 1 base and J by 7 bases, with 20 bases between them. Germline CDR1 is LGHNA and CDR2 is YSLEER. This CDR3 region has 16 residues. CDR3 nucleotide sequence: TGCGCCAGCAGCCAAGGATCGGTAGGGGCAGGGTATGAGCAGTACTTC. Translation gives CASSQGSVGAGYEQYF.

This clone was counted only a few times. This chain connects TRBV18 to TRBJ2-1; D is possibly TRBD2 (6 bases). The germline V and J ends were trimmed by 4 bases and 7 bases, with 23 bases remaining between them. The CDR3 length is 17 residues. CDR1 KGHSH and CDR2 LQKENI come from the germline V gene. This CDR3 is CASSQGAGGAVQNEQFF. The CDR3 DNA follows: TGTGCCAGCTCACAAGGCGCTGGAGGGGCAGTACAAAATGAGCAGTTCTTC.

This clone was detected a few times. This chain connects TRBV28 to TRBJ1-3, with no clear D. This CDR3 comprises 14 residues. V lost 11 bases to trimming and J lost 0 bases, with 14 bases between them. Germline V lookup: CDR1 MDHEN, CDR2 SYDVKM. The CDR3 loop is CAARFSSSGNTIYF. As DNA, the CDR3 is TGTGCCGCCCGCTTTTCTAGCTCTGGAAACACCATATATTTT. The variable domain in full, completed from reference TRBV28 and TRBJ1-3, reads DVKVTQSSRYLVKRTGEKVFLECVQDMDHENMFWYRQDPGLGLRLIYFSYDVKMKEKGDIPEGYSVSREKKERFSLILESASTNQTSMYLCAARFSSSGNTIYFGEGSWLTVV.

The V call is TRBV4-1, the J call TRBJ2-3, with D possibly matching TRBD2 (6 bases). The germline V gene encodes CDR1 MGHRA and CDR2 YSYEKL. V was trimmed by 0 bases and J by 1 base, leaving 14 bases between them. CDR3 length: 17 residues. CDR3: CASSQDQRSGRTDTQYF. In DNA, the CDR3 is TGCGCCAGCAGCCAAGATCAGCGCAGCGGGCGCACAGATACGCAGTATTTT.

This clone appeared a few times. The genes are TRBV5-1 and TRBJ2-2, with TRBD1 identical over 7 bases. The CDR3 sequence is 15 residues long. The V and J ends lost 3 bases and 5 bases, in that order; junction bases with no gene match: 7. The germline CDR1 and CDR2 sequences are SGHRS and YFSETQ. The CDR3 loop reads CASSSFTTGTGELFF. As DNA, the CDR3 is TGCGCCAGCAGCTCCTTTACGACAGGGACCGGGGAGCTGTTTTTT.

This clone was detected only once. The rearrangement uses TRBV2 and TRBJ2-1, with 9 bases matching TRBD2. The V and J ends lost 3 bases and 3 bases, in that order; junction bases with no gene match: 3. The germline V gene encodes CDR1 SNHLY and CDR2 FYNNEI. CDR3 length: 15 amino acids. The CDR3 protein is CASSEAGGRYNEQFF. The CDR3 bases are TGTGCCAGCAGTGAGGCGGGGGGGCGCTACAATGAGCAGTTCTTC.

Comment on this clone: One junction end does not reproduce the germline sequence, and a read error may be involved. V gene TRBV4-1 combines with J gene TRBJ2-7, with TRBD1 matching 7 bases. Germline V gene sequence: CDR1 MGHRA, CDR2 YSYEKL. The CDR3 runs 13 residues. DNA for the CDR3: TGCGCCAGCAGCCAAGAGAACAGGGGACCCCGTCACTTC. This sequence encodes CASSQENRGPRHF.

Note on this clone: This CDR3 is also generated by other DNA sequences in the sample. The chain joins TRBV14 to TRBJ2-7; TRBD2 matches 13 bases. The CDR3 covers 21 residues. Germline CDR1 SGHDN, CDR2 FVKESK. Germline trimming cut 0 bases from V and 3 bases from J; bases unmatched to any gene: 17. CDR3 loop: CASSQEEPGLAGATSGYEQYF. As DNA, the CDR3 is TGTGCCAGCAGCCAAGAAGAGCCAGGACTAGCGGGGGCAACCTCGGGCTACGAGCAGTACTTC.

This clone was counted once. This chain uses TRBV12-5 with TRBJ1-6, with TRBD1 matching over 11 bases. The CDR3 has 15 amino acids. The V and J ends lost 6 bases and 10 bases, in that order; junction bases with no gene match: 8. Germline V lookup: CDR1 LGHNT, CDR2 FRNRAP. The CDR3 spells CASGPGGTGGSPLHF. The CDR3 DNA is TGTGCTAGTGGCCCGGGGGGGACAGGGGGATCACCCCTCCACTTT.

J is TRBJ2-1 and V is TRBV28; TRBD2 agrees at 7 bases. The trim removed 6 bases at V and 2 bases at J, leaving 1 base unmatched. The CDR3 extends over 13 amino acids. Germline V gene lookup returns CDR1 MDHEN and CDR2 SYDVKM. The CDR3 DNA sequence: TGTGCCAGCAGGAGCGGGACCTACAATGAGCAGTTCTTC. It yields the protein CASRSGTYNEQFF.

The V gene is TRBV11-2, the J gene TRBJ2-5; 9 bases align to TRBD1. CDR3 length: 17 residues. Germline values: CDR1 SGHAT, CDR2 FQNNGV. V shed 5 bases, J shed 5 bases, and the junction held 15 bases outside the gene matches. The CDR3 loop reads CASSGRWGQGIGETQYF. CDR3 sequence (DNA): TGTGCCAGCAGCGGAAGGTGGGGACAGGGTATCGGGGAGACCCAGTACTTC. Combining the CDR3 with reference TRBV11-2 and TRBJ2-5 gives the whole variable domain EAGVAQSPRYKIIEKRQSVAFWCNPISGHATLYWYQQILGQGPKLLIQFQNNGVVDDSQLPKDRFSAERLKGVDSTLKIQPAKLEDSAVYLCASSGRWGQGIGETQYFGPGTRLLVL.

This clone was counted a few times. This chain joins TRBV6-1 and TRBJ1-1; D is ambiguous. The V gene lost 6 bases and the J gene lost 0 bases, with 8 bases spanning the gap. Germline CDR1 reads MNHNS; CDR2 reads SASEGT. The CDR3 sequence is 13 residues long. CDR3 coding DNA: TGTGCCAGCAGCCCCGAGATGAACACTGAAGCTTTCTTT. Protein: CASSPEMNTEAFF.

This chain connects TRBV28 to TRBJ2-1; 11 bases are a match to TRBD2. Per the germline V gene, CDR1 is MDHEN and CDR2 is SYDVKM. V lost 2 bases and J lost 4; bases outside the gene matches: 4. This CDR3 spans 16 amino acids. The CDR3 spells CASSLAGTSGYNEQFF. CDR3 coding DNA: TGTGCCAGCAGTTTAGCCGGGACTAGCGGATACAATGAGCAGTTCTTC.

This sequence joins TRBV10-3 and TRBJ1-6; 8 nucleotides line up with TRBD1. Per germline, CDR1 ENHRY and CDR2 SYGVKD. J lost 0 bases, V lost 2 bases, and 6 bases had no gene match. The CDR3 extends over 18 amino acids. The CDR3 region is CAISERGQASSYNSPLHF. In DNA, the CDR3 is TGTGCCATCAGTGAGAGGGGACAGGCGAGCTCCTATAATTCACCCCTCCACTTT.

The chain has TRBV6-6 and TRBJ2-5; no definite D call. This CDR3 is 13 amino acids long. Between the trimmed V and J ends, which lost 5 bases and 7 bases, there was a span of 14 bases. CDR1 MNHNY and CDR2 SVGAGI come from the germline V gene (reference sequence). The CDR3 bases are TGTGCCAGCAGTACGGGTGCAGAAGGGACCCAGTACTTC. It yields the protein CASSTGAEGTQYF.

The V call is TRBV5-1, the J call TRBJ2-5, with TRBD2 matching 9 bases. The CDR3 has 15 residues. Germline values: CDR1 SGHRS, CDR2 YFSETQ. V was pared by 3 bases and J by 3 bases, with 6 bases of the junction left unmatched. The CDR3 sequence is CASSSVAGVKETQYF. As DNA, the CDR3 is TGCGCCAGCAGCTCCGTAGCGGGAGTTAAAGAGACCCAGTACTTC. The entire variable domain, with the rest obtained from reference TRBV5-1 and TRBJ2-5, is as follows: KAGVTQTPRYLIKTRGQQVTLSCSPISGHRSVSWYQQTPGQGLQFLFEYFSETQRNKGNFPGRFSGRQFSNSRSEMNVSTLELGDSALYLCASSSVAGVKETQYFGPGTRLLVL.

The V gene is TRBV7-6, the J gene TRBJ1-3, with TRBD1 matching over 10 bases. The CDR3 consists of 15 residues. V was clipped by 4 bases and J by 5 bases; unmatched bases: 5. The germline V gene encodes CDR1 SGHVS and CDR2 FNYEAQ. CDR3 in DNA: TGTGCCAGCAGCTCGATGGACAGGGGGAGAAACACCATATATTTT. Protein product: CASSSMDRGRNTIYF.

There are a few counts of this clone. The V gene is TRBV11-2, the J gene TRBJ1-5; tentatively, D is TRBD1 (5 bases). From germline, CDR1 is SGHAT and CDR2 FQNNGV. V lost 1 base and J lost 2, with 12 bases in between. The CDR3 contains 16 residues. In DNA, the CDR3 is TGTGCCAGCAGCTTAGGCGACAGTACCGGCAATCAGCCCCAGCATTTT. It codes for CASSLGDSTGNQPQHF.